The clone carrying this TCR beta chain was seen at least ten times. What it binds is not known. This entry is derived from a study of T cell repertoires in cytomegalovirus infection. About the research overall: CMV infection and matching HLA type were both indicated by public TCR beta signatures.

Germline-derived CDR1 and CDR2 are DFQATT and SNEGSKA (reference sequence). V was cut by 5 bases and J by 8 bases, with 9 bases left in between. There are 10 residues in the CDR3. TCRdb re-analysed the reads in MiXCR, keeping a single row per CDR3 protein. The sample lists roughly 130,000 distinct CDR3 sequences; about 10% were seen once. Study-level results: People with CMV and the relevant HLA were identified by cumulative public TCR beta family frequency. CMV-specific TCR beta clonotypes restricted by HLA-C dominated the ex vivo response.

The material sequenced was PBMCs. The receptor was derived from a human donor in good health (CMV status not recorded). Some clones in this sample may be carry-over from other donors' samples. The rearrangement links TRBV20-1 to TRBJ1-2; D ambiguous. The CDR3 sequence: CSARGEGYTF. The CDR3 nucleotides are TGCAGTGCTCGAGGAGAAGGCTACACCTTC.